This T cell receptor beta chain was retrieved from a study of vaccination effects on CD4 cells after COVID-19. Only in-frame clones appear in the TCRdb table, and some are missing; sequencing was by immunoSEQ multiplex PCR. The sample shows under 30,000 clones, around 74% of them seen only once. This clone was observed a few times. Its specificity is not known. V was clipped by 0 bases and J by 1 base, with 11 bases between them. This CDR3 is 15 amino acids long. Germline V CDR1 and CDR2: SGHDT, YYEEEE. Ahead of sequencing, the ViraFEST assay grew antigen-specific CD4+ T cells using viral peptide pools. An approximately 10-day culture period preceded the isolation of CD4+ T cells. Two-dose vaccination with either BNT162b2 or mRNA-1273 was given to the participants. Cultivation was performed at two million PBMC per well with roughly 9.2 IU/ml IL-2 and about 10 ug/ml peptides added. On days 3 and 7, fresh IL-2 medium replaced half the medium.

This sequence was found in a human donor who received a COVID-19 vaccine. Sequenced here: CD4+ T cells from PBMCs cultured with HCoV-OC43 spike peptides, sampled after COVID-19 vaccination. The sample's subset: HCoV-OC43 spike overlapping peptide pool stimulation. This rearrangement joins TRBV5-6 to TRBJ2-7; D may match TRBD1 or TRBD2 (5 bases each). The CDR3 DNA sequence: TGTGCCAGCAGCTTGGTTGGGGACGGGTCCTACGAGCAGTACTTC. Its protein is CASSLVGDGSYEQYF.